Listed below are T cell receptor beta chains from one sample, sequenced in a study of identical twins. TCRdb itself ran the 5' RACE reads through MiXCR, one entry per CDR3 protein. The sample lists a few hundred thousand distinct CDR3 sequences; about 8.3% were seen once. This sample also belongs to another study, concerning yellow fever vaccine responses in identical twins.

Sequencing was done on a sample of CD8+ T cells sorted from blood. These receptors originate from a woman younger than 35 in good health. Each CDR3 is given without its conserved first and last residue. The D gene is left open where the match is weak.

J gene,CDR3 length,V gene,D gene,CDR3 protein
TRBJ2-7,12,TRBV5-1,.,ASSFYSGDGEQY
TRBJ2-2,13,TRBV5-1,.,ASSLEVGGAGELF
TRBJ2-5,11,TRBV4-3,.,ASSPYGAETQY
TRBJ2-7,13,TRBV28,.,ASSPGAGASYEQY
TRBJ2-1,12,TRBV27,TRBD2,ASRWLAGDNEQF
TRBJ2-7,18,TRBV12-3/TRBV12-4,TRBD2,ASSYQRDRLAGGSSYEQY
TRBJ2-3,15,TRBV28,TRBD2,ASSSRDSGRAPDTQY
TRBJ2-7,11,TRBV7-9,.,ASSRSLDGEQY
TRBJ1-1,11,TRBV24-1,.,ATSDFEGTEAF
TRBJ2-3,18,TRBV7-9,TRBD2,ASSTTVPGLAGGPGDTQY
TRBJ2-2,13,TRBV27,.,ASSSNRVDTGELF
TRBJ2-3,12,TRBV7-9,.,ASRAEGGTDTQY
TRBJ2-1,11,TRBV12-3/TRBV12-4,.,ASSLTGEDEQF
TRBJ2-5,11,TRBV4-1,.,ASSPDPQETQY
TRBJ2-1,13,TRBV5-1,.,ASSLEGTRYNEQF
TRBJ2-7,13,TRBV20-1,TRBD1,SARDLTGISYEQY
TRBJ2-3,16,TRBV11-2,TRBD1,ASSLYRGWGQNTDTQY
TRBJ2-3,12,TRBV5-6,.,ASSWGDPTDTQY
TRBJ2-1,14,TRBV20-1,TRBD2,SARDPPAGEYNEQF
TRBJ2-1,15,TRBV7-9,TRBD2,ASSPRTSGGESNEQF
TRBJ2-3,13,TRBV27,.,ASSVLATSTDTQY
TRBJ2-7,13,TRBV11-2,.,ASSLFSGPAYEQY
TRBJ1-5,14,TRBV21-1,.,ASSKEVRVGNQPQH
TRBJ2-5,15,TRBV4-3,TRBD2,ASSQERAGGLQETQY
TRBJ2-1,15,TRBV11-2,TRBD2,ASRSSGRASSYNEQF
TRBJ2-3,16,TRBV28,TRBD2,ATWPPSGGLRIKDTQY
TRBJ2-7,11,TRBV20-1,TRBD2,SAAGGLFDEQY
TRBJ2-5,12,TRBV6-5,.,ASSYMGARETQY
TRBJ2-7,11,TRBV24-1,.,ATSERDTYEQY
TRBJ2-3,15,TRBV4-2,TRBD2,ASSQVIAGGSTDTQY
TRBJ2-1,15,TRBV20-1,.,SARDLWGSSSYNEQF
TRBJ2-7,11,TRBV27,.,ASSFGLNYEQY
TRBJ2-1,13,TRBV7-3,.,ASSSATGLSNEQF
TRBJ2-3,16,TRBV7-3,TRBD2,ASSRGLAGGPVPDTQY
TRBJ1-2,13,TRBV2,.,ASSEAFAANYGYT
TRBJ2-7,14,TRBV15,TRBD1,ATSRGTGVSSYEQY
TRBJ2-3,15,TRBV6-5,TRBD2,ASSYFNSGGPGWTQY